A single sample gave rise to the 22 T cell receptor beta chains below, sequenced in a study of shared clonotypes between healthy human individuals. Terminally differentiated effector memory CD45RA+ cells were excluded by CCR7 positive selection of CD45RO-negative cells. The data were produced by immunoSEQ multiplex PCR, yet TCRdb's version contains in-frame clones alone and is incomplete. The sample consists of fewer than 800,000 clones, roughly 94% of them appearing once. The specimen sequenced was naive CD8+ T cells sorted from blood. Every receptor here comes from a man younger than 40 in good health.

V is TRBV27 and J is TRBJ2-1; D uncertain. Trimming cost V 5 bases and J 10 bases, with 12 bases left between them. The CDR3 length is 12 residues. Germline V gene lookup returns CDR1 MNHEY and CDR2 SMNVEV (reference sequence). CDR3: CASSKTRLEQFF. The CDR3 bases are TGTGCCAGCAGTAAGACCCGGCTAGAGCAGTTCTTC.

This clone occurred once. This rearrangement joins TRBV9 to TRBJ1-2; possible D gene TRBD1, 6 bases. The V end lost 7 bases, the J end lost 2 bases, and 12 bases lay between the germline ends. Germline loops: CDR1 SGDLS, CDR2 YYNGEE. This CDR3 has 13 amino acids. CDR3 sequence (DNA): TGTGCCAGCCGTAGGGGGGCGAACTATGGCTACACCTTC. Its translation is CASRRGANYGYTF.

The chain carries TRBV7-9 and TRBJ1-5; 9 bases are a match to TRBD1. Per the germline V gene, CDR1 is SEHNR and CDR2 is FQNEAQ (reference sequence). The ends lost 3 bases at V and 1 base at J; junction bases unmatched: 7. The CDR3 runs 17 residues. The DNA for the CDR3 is TGTGCCAGCAGCTTTGATTTAGGGACAGGGAGCAATCAGCCCCAGCATTTT. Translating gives CASSFDLGTGSNQPQHF.

CDR3 sequence: CAHHRRGGYEQYF. CDR3 nucleotides: TGTGCCCACCACCGGAGGGGAGGCTACGAGCAGTACTTC. The rearrangement joins TRBV28 to TRBJ2-7, with D possibly matching TRBD2 (6 bases). Germline values: CDR1 MDHEN, CDR2 SYDVKM. Trimming removed 11 bases at V and 3 bases at J, with 17 bases between. The length of the CDR3 is 13 residues. The full variable domain, in which reference TRBV28 and TRBJ2-7 provide the parts outside the CDR3, is DVKVTQSSRYLVKRTGEKVFLECVQDMDHENMFWYRQDPGLGLRLIYFSYDVKMKEKGDIPEGYSVSREKKERFSLILESASTNQTSMYLCAHHRRGGYEQYFGPGTRLTVT.

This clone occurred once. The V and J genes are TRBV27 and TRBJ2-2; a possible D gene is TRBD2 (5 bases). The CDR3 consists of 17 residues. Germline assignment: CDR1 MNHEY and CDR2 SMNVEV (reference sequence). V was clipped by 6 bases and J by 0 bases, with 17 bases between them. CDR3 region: CASRVGDYHPNTGELFF. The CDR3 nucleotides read TGTGCCAGCAGGGTGGGAGACTACCACCCGAACACCGGGGAGCTGTTTTTT.

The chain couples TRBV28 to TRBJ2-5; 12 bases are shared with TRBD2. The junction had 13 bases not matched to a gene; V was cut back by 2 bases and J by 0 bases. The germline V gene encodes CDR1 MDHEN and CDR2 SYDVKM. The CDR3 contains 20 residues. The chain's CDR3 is CASSLRPLAGGQGYQETQYF. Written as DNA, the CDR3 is TGTGCCAGCAGTTTACGGCCCCTAGCGGGAGGGCAGGGATACCAAGAGACCCAGTACTTC.

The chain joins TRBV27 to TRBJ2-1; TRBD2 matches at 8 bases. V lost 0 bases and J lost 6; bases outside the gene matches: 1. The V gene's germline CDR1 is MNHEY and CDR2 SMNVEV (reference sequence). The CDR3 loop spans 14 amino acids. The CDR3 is CASSLSGLGNEQFF. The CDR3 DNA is TGTGCCAGCAGTTTATCGGGACTAGGCAATGAGCAGTTCTTC.

In DNA form, the CDR3 reads TGTGCCAGCAGCTTATATGAAGCGGGACCCTCCTACGAGCAGTACTTC. This codes for CASSLYEAGPSYEQYF. This sequence joins TRBV11-2 and TRBJ2-7; TRBD2 matches at 7 bases. The CDR3 sequence is 16 residues long. The V and J ends lost 2 bases and 0 bases, in that order; junction bases with no gene match: 7. Germline V gives CDR1 SGHAT, CDR2 FQNNGV.

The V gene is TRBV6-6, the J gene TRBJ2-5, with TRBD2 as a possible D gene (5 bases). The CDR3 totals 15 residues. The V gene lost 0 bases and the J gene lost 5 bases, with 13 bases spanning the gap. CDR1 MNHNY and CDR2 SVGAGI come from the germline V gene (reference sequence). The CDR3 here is CASSYSAEVLETQYF. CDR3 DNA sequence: TGTGCCAGCAGTTACTCCGCGGAGGTTTTGGAGACCCAGTACTTC.

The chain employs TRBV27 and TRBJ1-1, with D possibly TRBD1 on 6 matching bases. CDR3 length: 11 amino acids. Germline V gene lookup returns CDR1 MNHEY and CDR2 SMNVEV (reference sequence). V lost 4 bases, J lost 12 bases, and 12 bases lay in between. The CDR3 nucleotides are TGTGCCAGCAGTTCACAGGGCGAAACTTTCTTT. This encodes CASSSQGETFF.

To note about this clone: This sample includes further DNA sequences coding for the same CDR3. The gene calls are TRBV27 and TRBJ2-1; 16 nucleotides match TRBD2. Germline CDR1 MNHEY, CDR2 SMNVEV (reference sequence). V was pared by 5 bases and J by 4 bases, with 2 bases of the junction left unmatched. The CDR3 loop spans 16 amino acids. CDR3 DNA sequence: TGTGCCAGCAGTCAGGGACTAGCGGGAGGGTACAATGAGCAGTTCTTC. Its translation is CASSQGLAGGYNEQFF.

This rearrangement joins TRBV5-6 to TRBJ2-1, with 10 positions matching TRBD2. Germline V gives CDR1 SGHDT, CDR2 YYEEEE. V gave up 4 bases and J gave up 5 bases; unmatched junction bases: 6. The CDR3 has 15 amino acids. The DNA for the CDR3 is TGTGCCAGCAGCCTGACTAGCGGGTTTCACAATGAGCAGTTCTTC. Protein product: CASSLTSGFHNEQFF. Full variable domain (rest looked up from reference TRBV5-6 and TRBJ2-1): DAGVTQSPTHLIKTRGQQVTLRCSPKSGHDTVSWYQQALGQGPQFIFQYYEEEERQRGNFPDRFSGHQFPNYSSELNVNALLLGDSALYLCASSLTSGFHNEQFFGPGTRLTVL.

CDR3 sequence reads: CASSSDREFWEQYF. For the CDR3, the DNA is TGTGCCAGCAGCTCGGACAGGGAGTTTTGGGAGCAGTACTTC. The chain is built from TRBV11-2 and TRBJ2-7; 8 nucleotides agree with TRBD1. From germline, CDR1 is SGHAT and CDR2 FQNNGV. The CDR3 has 14 amino acids. Trimming cost V 4 bases and J 7 bases; bases outside gene matches: 9.

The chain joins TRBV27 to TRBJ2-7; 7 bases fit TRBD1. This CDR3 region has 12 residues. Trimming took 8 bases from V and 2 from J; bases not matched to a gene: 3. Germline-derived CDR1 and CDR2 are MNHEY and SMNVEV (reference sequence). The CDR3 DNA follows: TGTGCCAGCGGGACAGTCGCCTACGAGCAGTACTTC. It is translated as CASGTVAYEQYF.

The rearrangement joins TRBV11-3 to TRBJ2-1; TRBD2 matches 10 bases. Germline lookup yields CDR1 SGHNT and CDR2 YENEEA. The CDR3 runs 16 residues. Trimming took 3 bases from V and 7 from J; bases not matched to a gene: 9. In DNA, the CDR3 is TGTGCCAGCAGCTTTTCCACTAGCGGGGACTTAAATGAGCAGTTCTTC. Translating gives CASSFSTSGDLNEQFF.

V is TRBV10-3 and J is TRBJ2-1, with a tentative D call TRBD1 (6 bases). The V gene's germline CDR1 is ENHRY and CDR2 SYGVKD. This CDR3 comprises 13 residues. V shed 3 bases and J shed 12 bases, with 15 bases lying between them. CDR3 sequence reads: CAISDATGPRQFF. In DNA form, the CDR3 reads TGTGCCATCAGTGACGCGACAGGTCCGAGGCAGTTCTTC.

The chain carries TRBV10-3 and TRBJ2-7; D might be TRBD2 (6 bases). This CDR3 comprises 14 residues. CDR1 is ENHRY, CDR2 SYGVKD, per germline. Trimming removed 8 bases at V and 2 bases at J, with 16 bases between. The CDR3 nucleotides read TGTGCCATCCAAACCGGGACTGCCGCCTACGAGCAGTACTTC. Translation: CAIQTGTAAYEQYF.

CDR3 loop: CSVEEVAGVVNEQFF. CDR3 nucleotides: TGCAGCGTTGAAGAGGTAGCGGGAGTAGTGAATGAGCAGTTCTTC. The chain employs TRBV29-1 and TRBJ2-1; 9 nucleotides line up with TRBD2. This CDR3 is built from 15 residues. Looked up from germline, CDR1 is SQVTM and CDR2 is ANQGSEA. Losses at the gene ends were 0 bases for V and 7 bases for J; bases not matched to a gene: 7.

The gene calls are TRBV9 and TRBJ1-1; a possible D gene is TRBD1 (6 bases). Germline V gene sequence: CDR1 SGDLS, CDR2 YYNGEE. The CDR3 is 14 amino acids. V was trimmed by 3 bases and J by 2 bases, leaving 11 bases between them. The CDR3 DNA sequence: TGTGCCAGCAGCGGGGGACATTATAACACTGAAGCTTTCTTT. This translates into CASSGGHYNTEAFF. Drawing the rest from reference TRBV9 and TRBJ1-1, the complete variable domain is DSGVTQTPKHLITATGQRVTLRCSPRSGDLSVYWYQQSLDQGLQFLIQYYNGEERAKGNILERFSAQQFPDLHSELNLSSLELGDSALYFCASSGGHYNTEAFFGQGTRLTVV.

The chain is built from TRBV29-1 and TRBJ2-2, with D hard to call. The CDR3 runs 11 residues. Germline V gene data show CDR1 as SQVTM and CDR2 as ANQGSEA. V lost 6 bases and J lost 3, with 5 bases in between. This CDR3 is CSVDYTGELFF. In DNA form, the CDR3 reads TGCAGCGTCGACTACACCGGGGAGCTGTTTTTT.

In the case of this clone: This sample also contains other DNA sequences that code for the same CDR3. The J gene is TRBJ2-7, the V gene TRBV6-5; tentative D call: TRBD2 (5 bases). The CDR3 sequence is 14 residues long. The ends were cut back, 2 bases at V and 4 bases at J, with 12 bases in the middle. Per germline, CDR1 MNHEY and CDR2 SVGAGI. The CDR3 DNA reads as TGTGCCAGCAGTTACGCTGGCGGGTTATACGAGCAGTACTTC. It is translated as CASSYAGGLYEQYF.

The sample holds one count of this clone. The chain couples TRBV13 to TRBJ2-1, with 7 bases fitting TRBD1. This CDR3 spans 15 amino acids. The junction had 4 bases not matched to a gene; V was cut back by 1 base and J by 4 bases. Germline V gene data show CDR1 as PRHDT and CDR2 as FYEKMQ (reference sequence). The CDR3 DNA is TGTGCCAGCAGCTTAGTGCAGGGGGAATACAATGAGCAGTTCTTC. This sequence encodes CASSLVQGEYNEQFF.